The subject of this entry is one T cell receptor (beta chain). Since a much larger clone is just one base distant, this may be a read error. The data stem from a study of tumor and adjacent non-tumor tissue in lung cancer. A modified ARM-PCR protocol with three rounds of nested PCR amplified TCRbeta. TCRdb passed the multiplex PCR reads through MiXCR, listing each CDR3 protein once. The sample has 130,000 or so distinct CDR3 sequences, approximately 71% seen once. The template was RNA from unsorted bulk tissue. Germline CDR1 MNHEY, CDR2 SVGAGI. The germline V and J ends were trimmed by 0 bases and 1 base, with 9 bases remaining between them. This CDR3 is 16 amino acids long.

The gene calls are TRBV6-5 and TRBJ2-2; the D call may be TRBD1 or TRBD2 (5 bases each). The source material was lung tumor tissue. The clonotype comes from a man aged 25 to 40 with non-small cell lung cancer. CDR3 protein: CASSYSGERNTGELFF. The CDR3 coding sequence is TGTGCCAGCAGTTACTCGGGGGAACGGAACACCGGGGAGCTGTTTTTT.